This is a list of T cell receptor beta chains from one sample in a study of blood T cell repertoires in COVID-19. Assay used: immunoSEQ multiplex PCR; TCRdb lists only in-frame clones, some missing. The table has about 170,000 clones, about 85% seen once. The material sequenced was peripheral blood. The receptors originated from a woman over 75 with COVID-19, enrolled during active disease. CDR3s include the opening cysteine and the closing phenylalanine or tryptophan. Fields, in order: J gene, clone size, D gene, V gene, CDR3 DNA, CDR3 protein. The D gene is left open where the match is weak. Clone size, where shown, is once, few, many, or a class for clones that have expanded.

j_call: TRBJ1-3
clone_size: .
d_call: TRBD1
v_call: TRBV4-1
cdr3_nt: TGCGCCAGCAGCCAAGCAGGGGGAGCTTACGGAAACACCATATATTTT
cdr3_aa: CASSQAGGAYGNTIYF

j_call: TRBJ1-2
clone_size: .
d_call: .
v_call: TRBV2
cdr3_nt: TGTGCCAGCAGTGATGGGAGGGGTGGCTACACCTTC
cdr3_aa: CASSDGRGGYTF

j_call: TRBJ1-1
clone_size: .
d_call: .
v_call: TRBV2
cdr3_nt: TGTGCCAGCAGGGCAGGGAGGGAGAACACTGAAGCTTTCTTT
cdr3_aa: CASRAGRENTEAFF

j_call: TRBJ2-2
clone_size: .
d_call: .
v_call: TRBV21-1
cdr3_nt: TGTGCCAGCAGCAAGGGACAGAACACCGGGGAGCTGTTTTTT
cdr3_aa: CASSKGQNTGELFF

j_call: TRBJ1-1
clone_size: few
d_call: TRBD1
v_call: TRBV12-5
cdr3_nt: TGTGCTAGTGCTCCACGGACAGGATTTTCTTTCTTT
cdr3_aa: CASAPRTGFSFF

j_call: TRBJ2-1
clone_size: few
d_call: TRBD2
v_call: TRBV7-9
cdr3_nt: TGTGCCAGCACAATTTGGAGTCCCCGAAGCTTGAGCGGGACCTACAATGAGCAGTTCTTC
cdr3_aa: CASTIWSPRSLSGTYNEQFF

j_call: TRBJ1-1
clone_size: once
d_call: .
v_call: TRBV6-1
cdr3_nt: TGTGCCAGCAGTGAAAGTGTTACGAGGGCCCGAGCTTTCTTT
cdr3_aa: CASSESVTRARAFF

j_call: TRBJ2-3
clone_size: .
d_call: TRBD2
v_call: TRBV5-1
cdr3_nt: TGCGCCAGCAGCTCCGGGGACTACCGCACAGATACGCAGTATTTT
cdr3_aa: CASSSGDYRTDTQYF

j_call: TRBJ2-2
clone_size: .
d_call: TRBD1
v_call: TRBV4-1
cdr3_nt: TGCGCCAGCAGCCTGGGACAGGGATCAAACACCGGGGAGCTGTTTTTT
cdr3_aa: CASSLGQGSNTGELFF

j_call: TRBJ1-5
clone_size: .
d_call: .
v_call: TRBV10-3
cdr3_nt: TGTGCCATCAGGGAACAGGGTGGGAACCAGCCCCAGCATTTT
cdr3_aa: CAIREQGGNQPQHF

j_call: TRBJ1-6
clone_size: .
d_call: .
v_call: TRBV5-8
cdr3_nt: TGTGCCAGCAGACAGGGAAATTCACCCCTCCACTTT
cdr3_aa: CASRQGNSPLHF

j_call: TRBJ1-1
clone_size: .
d_call: .
v_call: TRBV12-3/TRBV12-4
cdr3_nt: TGTGCCAGCAGTCAACCGGGGGGAAGGGCTTTCTTT
cdr3_aa: CASSQPGGRAFF

j_call: TRBJ2-1
clone_size: .
d_call: TRBD2
v_call: TRBV5-4
cdr3_nt: TGTGCCAGCAGCTTGGGCGGCGGGAGATCCTACAATGAGCAGTTCTTC
cdr3_aa: CASSLGGGRSYNEQFF

j_call: TRBJ2-1
clone_size: .
d_call: TRBD2
v_call: TRBV24-1
cdr3_nt: TGTGCCACCAGTTCCCCGGGACTAGCGGGGGACGAGCAGTTCTTC
cdr3_aa: CATSSPGLAGDEQFF

j_call: TRBJ2-3
clone_size: .
d_call: TRBD2
v_call: TRBV10-1
cdr3_nt: TGCGCCAGCGGGGGGACTAGCCCAGATACGCAGTATTTT
cdr3_aa: CASGGTSPDTQYF

j_call: TRBJ1-2
clone_size: .
d_call: .
v_call: TRBV11-2
cdr3_nt: TGTGCCAGCACCTCGGGGGGGGAGGGAGGCTACACCTTC
cdr3_aa: CASTSGGEGGYTF

j_call: TRBJ1-4
clone_size: .
d_call: .
v_call: TRBV28
cdr3_nt: TGTGCCAGCAGTTCCTCCAGCTGGGCCTCTAATGAAAAACTGTTTTTT
cdr3_aa: CASSSSSWASNEKLFF

j_call: TRBJ1-1
clone_size: few
d_call: TRBD1
v_call: TRBV2
cdr3_nt: TGTGCCAGCAGTGAGGGACAGGGGAGTATCCGGGCTTTCTTT
cdr3_aa: CASSEGQGSIRAFF

j_call: TRBJ1-1
clone_size: .
d_call: .
v_call: TRBV29-1
cdr3_nt: TGCAGCGTTACCTCAGGGTGGGTCACTGAAGCTTTCTTT
cdr3_aa: CSVTSGWVTEAFF

j_call: TRBJ1-6
clone_size: .
d_call: TRBD1
v_call: TRBV9
cdr3_nt: TGTGCCAGCAGCGAGGGACAGGGAAGGTCCTATAATTCACCCCTCCACTTT
cdr3_aa: CASSEGQGRSYNSPLHF

j_call: TRBJ2-5
clone_size: few
d_call: .
v_call: TRBV19
cdr3_nt: TGTGCCAGTAGCCTCAGTCGGGGACAAGAGACCCAGTACTTC
cdr3_aa: CASSLSRGQETQYF

j_call: TRBJ1-5
clone_size: .
d_call: .
v_call: TRBV19
cdr3_nt: TGTGCCAGTAGTAAGTATACAGGGTCCAATCAGCCCCAGCATTTT
cdr3_aa: CASSKYTGSNQPQHF

j_call: TRBJ1-2
clone_size: .
d_call: .
v_call: TRBV28
cdr3_nt: TGTGCCAGCCGCCAGGGGTATGGCTACACCTTC
cdr3_aa: CASRQGYGYTF

j_call: TRBJ2-4
clone_size: .
d_call: .
v_call: TRBV7-3
cdr3_nt: TGTGCCAGCAGCCCCCCCGGGTCAGGGATGGACGCCAAAAACATTCAGTACTTC
cdr3_aa: CASSPPGSGMDAKNIQYF

j_call: TRBJ1-5
clone_size: few
d_call: .
v_call: TRBV6-1
cdr3_nt: TGTGCCAGCAGTGAAAACACCAATCAGCCCCAGCATTTT
cdr3_aa: CASSENTNQPQHF

j_call: TRBJ2-3
clone_size: .
d_call: .
v_call: TRBV10-3
cdr3_nt: TGTGCCATCAGTCAGAGCACAGATACGCAGTATTTT
cdr3_aa: CAISQSTDTQYF

j_call: TRBJ1-2
clone_size: once
d_call: .
v_call: TRBV29-1
cdr3_nt: TGCAGCGTTGCTATTGAGGGATCGGAGCGCTATGGCTACACCTTC
cdr3_aa: CSVAIEGSERYGYTF

j_call: TRBJ1-3
clone_size: .
d_call: .
v_call: TRBV2
cdr3_nt: TGTGCCAGCAGTGAAGCCCCTGGGGCCACCATATATTTT
cdr3_aa: CASSEAPGATIYF

j_call: TRBJ2-7
clone_size: .
d_call: TRBD2
v_call: TRBV9
cdr3_nt: TGTGCCAGCAGCGTAGGTTTAGCGGGGGTTTACTCCTACGAGCAGTACTTC
cdr3_aa: CASSVGLAGVYSYEQYF

j_call: TRBJ2-2
clone_size: .
d_call: TRBD2
v_call: TRBV4-2
cdr3_nt: TGTGCCAGCAGCCGCACTCTGTTAAGCGGGGCCAACACCGGGGAGCTGTTTTTT
cdr3_aa: CASSRTLLSGANTGELFF

j_call: TRBJ2-5
clone_size: .
d_call: .
v_call: TRBV5-1
cdr3_nt: TGCGCCAGTCGTGGGGGGTCGGAGACCCAGTACTTC
cdr3_aa: CASRGGSETQYF

j_call: TRBJ2-7
clone_size: .
d_call: .
v_call: TRBV5-5
cdr3_nt: TGTGCCAGCAGGCCACAGCCTATTCCCTACGAGCAGTACTTC
cdr3_aa: CASRPQPIPYEQYF

j_call: TRBJ2-1
clone_size: .
d_call: TRBD2
v_call: TRBV9
cdr3_nt: TGTGCCAGCAGCGTAGGGGGGACTAGCGGGAGCATCGGTGAGCAGTTCTTC
cdr3_aa: CASSVGGTSGSIGEQFF

j_call: TRBJ1-1
clone_size: once
d_call: .
v_call: TRBV6-5
cdr3_nt: TGTGCCAGCAGACTGGCGGCACAAGCTTTCTTT
cdr3_aa: CASRLAAQAFF

j_call: TRBJ1-1
clone_size: .
d_call: .
v_call: TRBV2
cdr3_nt: TGTGCCAGCAGGAGGGGGTTGAACACTGAAGCTTTCTTT
cdr3_aa: CASRRGLNTEAFF

j_call: TRBJ1-6
clone_size: .
d_call: .
v_call: TRBV19
cdr3_nt: TGTGCCAGTAGCATAGAGGAAGGGGGTTATTCACCCCTCCACTTT
cdr3_aa: CASSIEEGGYSPLHF

j_call: TRBJ1-6
clone_size: .
d_call: .
v_call: TRBV6-5
cdr3_nt: TGTGCCAGCAGTTATGGCGGCGGGGCTTATAATTCACCCCTCCACTTT
cdr3_aa: CASSYGGGAYNSPLHF

j_call: TRBJ2-7
clone_size: .
d_call: TRBD1
v_call: TRBV5-4
cdr3_nt: TGTGCCAGCAGCCCCCAGACAGGGTCGGCATACGAGCAGTACTTC
cdr3_aa: CASSPQTGSAYEQYF

j_call: TRBJ2-1
clone_size: .
d_call: TRBD1
v_call: TRBV5-1
cdr3_nt: TGCGCCAGCAGACCATACCGACAGGGGAGGCATGAGCAGTTCTTC
cdr3_aa: CASRPYRQGRHEQFF

j_call: TRBJ2-2
clone_size: .
d_call: TRBD1
v_call: TRBV11-1
cdr3_nt: TGTGCCAGCAGCCAAGACAGGGGGCGAGACACCGGGGAGCTGTTTTTT
cdr3_aa: CASSQDRGRDTGELFF

j_call: TRBJ1-5
clone_size: .
d_call: .
v_call: TRBV18
cdr3_nt: TGTGCCAGCTCACCATACAGGGACAATCAGCCCCAGCATTTT
cdr3_aa: CASSPYRDNQPQHF

j_call: TRBJ2-5
clone_size: .
d_call: .
v_call: TRBV5-1
cdr3_nt: TGCGCCAGCAAAGGCACAGGGGGGGCCCAAGAGACCCAGTACTTC
cdr3_aa: CASKGTGGAQETQYF

j_call: TRBJ2-7
clone_size: .
d_call: .
v_call: TRBV19
cdr3_nt: TGTGCCAGTAGTCTTTCTGGAGGGACTGTTTCCTACGAGCAGTACTTC
cdr3_aa: CASSLSGGTVSYEQYF

j_call: TRBJ1-6
clone_size: many
d_call: .
v_call: TRBV27
cdr3_nt: TGTGCCAGCAGTTTATATCAGGGGAAGGACTCACCCCTCCACTTT
cdr3_aa: CASSLYQGKDSPLHF

j_call: TRBJ2-3
clone_size: .
d_call: TRBD1
v_call: TRBV24-1
cdr3_nt: TGTGCCACCAGTGGAGGGACAGGGGGGGACACAGATACGCAGTATTTT
cdr3_aa: CATSGGTGGDTDTQYF

j_call: TRBJ1-2
clone_size: .
d_call: .
v_call: TRBV6-6
cdr3_nt: TGTGCCAGCAGTTCCCCGGGATTCTATGGCTACACCTTC
cdr3_aa: CASSSPGFYGYTF

j_call: TRBJ1-5
clone_size: .
d_call: .
v_call: TRBV5-1
cdr3_nt: TGCGCCAGCAGCCCCGGACAGCTAAATCAGCCCCAGCATTTT
cdr3_aa: CASSPGQLNQPQHF

j_call: TRBJ2-1
clone_size: .
d_call: TRBD2
v_call: TRBV4-1
cdr3_nt: TGCGCCAGCAGCCAAGATCCGCCGGGACTAGCGGGGGGAGGCGATGAGCAGTTCTTC
cdr3_aa: CASSQDPPGLAGGGDEQFF

j_call: TRBJ2-3
clone_size: .
d_call: TRBD1
v_call: TRBV5-5
cdr3_nt: TGTGCCAGCAGCCCTCCCCGGACAGGTCAAGATACGCAGTATTTT
cdr3_aa: CASSPPRTGQDTQYF